This TCR beta chain was identified during a study of blood T cells in healthy people across ages. Together with a sample-barcoded 5' primer, a J-beta primer mix was included in a second PCR lasting roughly 6 to 12 cycles. TCRdb reanalysed the 5' RACE reads using MiXCR and keeps one entry per CDR3 protein. This table holds about 640,000 distinct CDR3 sequences, under 70% found once. J lost 2 bases, V lost 6 bases, and 11 bases had no gene match. The CDR3 length is 16 residues. The germline gives CDR1 SGHAT, CDR2 FQNNGV. Sample: blood. The sequence derives from a man aged 55 to 69 in good health. This sequence joins TRBV11-2 and TRBJ2-5, with 8 nucleotides matching TRBD2. CDR3: CASSWGSSGGQETQYF. The DNA of the CDR3 is TGTGCCAGCAGTTGGGGGTCGAGCGGGGGACAAGAGACCCAGTACTTC.